The clone carrying this T cell receptor (beta chain) was counted a few times. Its antigen is still unknown. Germline assignment: CDR1 SQVTM and CDR2 ANQGSEA. The V and J ends lost 6 bases and 1 base respectively, with 9 bases between them. CDR3 length equals 12 residues. This record belongs to a study of blood T cells in healthy people across ages. Primers used in a second PCR of about 7 to 12 cycles were a sample-barcoded 5' primer and a J-beta primer mix. Paired-end reads containing CDR3 totaled no fewer than 3 million for each sample. TCRdb called the 5' RACE reads again in MiXCR, with one record for every CDR3 protein. This table holds approximately 960,000 distinct CDR3 sequences, almost 30% found once. General study points: The donors' CMV status was not determined, possibly confounding changes in expanded clonotypes.

These data were also filed under a second study, of T cells of mothers and their children.

The sequence was obtained from a woman aged 40 to 49 in good health. V and J are TRBV29-1 and TRBJ1-1; D is perhaps TRBD1 (6 bases). Sequenced: blood. Here the CDR3 reads CSVQQGNTEAFF. The CDR3 DNA reads as TGCAGCGTCCAACAGGGGAACACTGAAGCTTTCTTT.